A single sample gave rise to the 14 T cell receptor beta chains below, sequenced in a study of T cells in localized non-small cell lung cancer. Assay used: immunoSEQ multiplex PCR; TCRdb lists only in-frame clones, some missing. Of 100,000 to 150,000 clones listed, about 89% were seen once; the top ten hold 1.5% to 2%. The input for sequencing was peripheral blood, taken before any cancer treatment. The source is a female donor over 55 with stage I lung adenocarcinoma.

The V gene is TRBV2, the J gene TRBJ1-2; D gene ambiguous. The length of the CDR3 is 13 residues. The V gene lost 0 bases and the J gene lost 4 bases, with 6 bases spanning the gap. Germline loops: CDR1 SNHLY, CDR2 FYNNEI. The CDR3 spells CASSEAGSYGYTF. The CDR3 bases are TGTGCCAGCAGTGAAGCGGGTTCCTATGGCTACACCTTC.

The sample holds one count of this clone. The gene calls are TRBV5-1 and TRBJ2-3, with 15 bases fitting TRBD2. J lost 6 bases, V lost 4 bases, and 3 bases had no gene match. The CDR3 is made up of 15 amino acids. Germline CDR1 and CDR2: SGHRS and YFSETQ. The CDR3 loop reads CASSAGTSGRDTQYF. DNA of the CDR3: TGCGCCAGCAGCGCCGGGACTAGCGGGAGGGATACGCAGTATTTT.

The sample holds one count of this clone. This sequence joins TRBV18 and TRBJ2-1; 16 bases agree with TRBD2. CDR3 length: 14 residues. CDR1 and CDR2 (germline): KGHSH, LQKENI. Trimming cost V 3 bases and J 15 bases; bases outside gene matches: 5. The CDR3 bases are TGTGCCAGCTCACCTGGGACTAGCGGGAGGGGACGGTTCTTC. Protein: CASSPGTSGRGRFF.

V and J are TRBV7-9 and TRBJ2-1, with D hard to call. Germline assignment: CDR1 SEHNR and CDR2 FQNEAQ (reference sequence). Trimming cost V 3 bases and J 5 bases, with 11 bases left between them. The CDR3 has 14 amino acids. CDR3 loop: CASSFFRGHNEQFF. CDR3 nucleotides: TGTGCCAGCAGCTTTTTCAGAGGACACAATGAGCAGTTCTTC.

The rearrangement joins TRBV29-1 to TRBJ2-1; D is unresolved. Germline V gene data show CDR1 as SQVTM and CDR2 as ANQGSEA. Trimming left V 4 bases short and J 8 bases short, with 9 bases between. This CDR3 comprises 11 residues. The DNA of the CDR3 is TGCAGCGTTGTTGAGGTCTATGAGCAGTTCTTC. Amino acids: CSVVEVYEQFF.

The rearrangement joins TRBV7-9 to TRBJ2-1; TRBD2 agrees at 8 bases. In germline, CDR1 is SEHNR, CDR2 FQNEAQ (reference sequence). The CDR3 has 13 residues. With 4 bases clipped from V and 10 bases from J, the junction kept 6 bases outside the gene matches. The CDR3, as DNA: TGTGCCAGCAGCTCATGGGTAGCGGGGGAGCAGTTCTTC. It encodes CASSSWVAGEQFF. Drawing the rest from reference TRBV7-9 and TRBJ2-1, the complete variable domain is DTGVSQNPRHKITKRGQNVTFRCDPISEHNRLYWYRQTLGQGPEFLTYFQNEAQLEKSRLLSDRFSAERPKGSFSTLEIQRTEQGDSAMYLCASSSWVAGEQFFGPGTRLTVL.

CDR3: CSVLSGSTYEQYF. CDR3 nucleotide sequence: TGCAGCGTTCTTTCGGGCAGCACCTACGAGCAGTACTTC. The chain links TRBV29-1 to TRBJ2-7; D gene uncertain. Germline loops: CDR1 SQVTM, CDR2 ANQGSEA. Trimming left V 5 bases short and J 2 bases short, with 13 bases between. The CDR3 has 13 residues.

The chain has TRBV5-1 and TRBJ1-4, with 7 bases that match TRBD1. Looked up from germline, CDR1 is SGHRS and CDR2 is YFSETQ. This CDR3 has 14 residues. Trimming removed 4 bases from V and 7 bases from J; junction bases left unmatched: 7. CDR3 DNA: TGCGCCAGCAGCGGAGGGGGCGCTGGTGAAAAACTGTTTTTT. Protein sequence: CASSGGGAGEKLFF.

Many counts were recorded for this clone. The chain links TRBV18 to TRBJ2-7; a possible D gene is TRBD2 (6 bases). Trimming cost V 3 bases and J 0 bases, with 18 bases left between them. CDR1 KGHSH and CDR2 LQKENI come from the germline V gene. There are 17 residues in the CDR3. DNA for the CDR3: TGTGCCAGCTCACCGCGGCGGGAAAGGGCGGCCTCCTACGAGCAGTACTTC. Its protein product is CASSPRRERAASYEQYF.

This chain uses TRBV5-4 with TRBJ1-1, with TRBD1 matching over 7 bases. CDR1 is SGHNT and CDR2 is YYREEE in the germline V gene (reference sequence). The CDR3 sequence is 16 residues long. Trimming removed 0 bases from V and 4 bases from J; junction bases left unmatched: 9. The CDR3 nucleotides are TGTGCCAGCAGCTTGGCCCCGACAGGGAGGGGCACTGAAGCTTTCTTT. Translating gives CASSLAPTGRGTEAFF.

J is TRBJ2-5 and V is TRBV5-1, with 7 bases aligning to TRBD2. V trimming: 2 bases; J trimming: 2 bases; junction bases outside the gene matches: 6. The CDR3 length is 15 residues. Per the germline V gene, CDR1 is SGHRS and CDR2 is YFSETQ. CDR3 sequence (DNA): TGCGCCAGCAGCTTAGGCCCTAGCGGTCAAGAGACCCAGTACTTC. It specifies CASSLGPSGQETQYF.

The V gene is TRBV29-1, the J gene TRBJ2-1, with 10 nucleotides matching TRBD1. With V trimmed by 6 bases and J by 5 bases, 7 bases remained unmatched. Germline CDR1 SQVTM, CDR2 ANQGSEA. The CDR3 is 14 residues long. The CDR3 nucleotides read TGCAGCGTCAATCCGGGACAGGGGAACAATGAGCAGTTCTTC. Translating it yields CSVNPGQGNNEQFF.

The chain couples TRBV2 to TRBJ2-3, with 9 nucleotides matching TRBD2. J lost 2 bases, V lost 5 bases, and 5 bases had no gene match. The CDR3 covers 15 residues. Germline V CDR1 and CDR2: SNHLY, FYNNEI. CDR3 region: CASSRLAGTTDTQYF. CDR3 sequence (DNA): TGTGCCAGCAGTCGCCTAGCGGGGACCACAGATACGCAGTATTTT.

The J gene is TRBJ2-2, the V gene TRBV4-2, with a tentative D call TRBD2 (7 bases). V lost 1 base, J lost 5 bases, and 17 bases lay in between. Germline lookup yields CDR1 LGHNA and CDR2 YNFKEQ. The length of the CDR3 is 17 residues. CDR3 in amino acids: CASSQAVGASGTGELFF. CDR3 nucleotides: TGTGCCAGCAGCCAAGCGGTGGGGGCTAGCGGAACCGGGGAGCTGTTTTTT.